Presented here are 4 T cell receptor beta chains from one specimen sequenced in a study of CD8 T cells in ankylosing spondylitis. TCRdb redid the calling of the 5' RACE reads with MiXCR, one entry per CDR3 protein. The sample carries about 220,000 distinct CDR3 sequences, 20% to 30% recorded once. Sequences were obtained from blood, either unsorted or a sorted T cell fraction (not recorded which). These receptors all come from a male donor with ankylosing spondylitis or in good health (not recorded which).

V gene TRBV20-1 combines with J gene TRBJ1-5; 8 bases are shared with TRBD1. The V gene's germline CDR1 is DFQATT and CDR2 SNEGSKA (reference sequence). J lost 7 bases, V lost 5 bases, and 13 bases had no gene match. The CDR3 extends over 15 amino acids. The CDR3 DNA reads as TGCAGTGCTCGAAGGACAGGGAGTTCAGGACAGCCCCAGCATTTT. Its protein product is CSARRTGSSGQPQHF.

This clonotype was recorded many times. The gene calls are TRBV20-1 and TRBJ2-5; 7 bases are a match to TRBD1. Germline CDR1 DFQATT, CDR2 SNEGSKA (reference sequence). CDR3 length equals 12 residues. Trimming cost V 5 bases and J 5 bases; bases outside gene matches: 5. DNA of the CDR3: TGCAGTGCTCGAAACAGGGGTGAGACCCAGTACTTC. Its translation is CSARNRGETQYF.

The chain couples TRBV7-9 to TRBJ2-1, with D tentatively TRBD1 (6 bases). Trimming took off 5 bases at V and 3 bases at J, with 11 bases between the two ends. Germline values: CDR1 SEHNR, CDR2 FQNEAQ (reference sequence). The CDR3 has 14 amino acids. The CDR3 loop is CASSPRTVYNEQFF. The DNA for the CDR3 is TGTGCCAGCAGCCCACGGACAGTCTACAATGAGCAGTTCTTC.

The CDR3, as DNA: TGCAGTGCTAGCCCGACAGGCGGAGGCTACACCTTC. The encoded protein is CSASPTGGGYTF. The chain uses TRBV20-1 and TRBJ1-2, with TRBD1 as a possible D gene (6 bases). Trimming removed 3 bases from V and 8 bases from J, with 13 bases in between. Germline CDR1 and CDR2: DFQATT and SNEGSKA (reference sequence). The CDR3 contains 12 residues.